Listed below are T cell receptor beta chains from one sample, sequenced in a study of cytomegalovirus exposure and HLA in healthy donors. The assay was immunoSEQ multiplex PCR, and TCRdb's table has in-frame clones only and misses some. The profile covers around 99,000 clones, with 76% appearing a single time and less than 9.5% taken by the ten largest. Sequencing was performed on PBMCs. The receptors shown here come from a woman aged 50 to 60 in good health and CMV-seropositive. Each CDR3 is given with its conserved first and last residue. A D gene is named only where the DNA matches it firmly. Clone size is given for some rows only: seen once, a few or many times, or a class if the clone is expanded.

J | size | V | D | CDR3 | DNA
TRBJ2-5 | NA | TRBV21-1 | NA | CASTGQGGETQYF | TGTGCCAGCACCGGACAGGGTGGAGAGACCCAGTACTTC
TRBJ2-7 | NA | TRBV7-2 | TRBD1 | CASSLDAGGNYEQYF | TGTGCCAGCAGCTTAGACGCAGGGGGAAACTACGAGCAGTACTTC
TRBJ2-7 | NA | TRBV6-5 | NA | CASSYTGEQYF | TGTGCCAGCAGTTATACGGGCGAGCAGTACTTC
TRBJ1-5 | NA | TRBV6-1 | NA | CASSESPNQPQHF | TGTGCCAGCAGTGAGAGCCCCAATCAGCCCCAGCATTTT
TRBJ1-5 | NA | TRBV6-1 | NA | CASSEHHIYNQPQHF | TGTGCCAGCAGTGAGCACCACATATATAATCAGCCCCAGCATTTT
TRBJ1-5 | NA | TRBV4-3 | NA | CASSQAWGERNQPQHF | TGCGCCAGCAGCCAAGCCTGGGGAGAGCGGAATCAGCCCCAGCATTTT
TRBJ1-5 | once | TRBV2 | NA | CASSGRGIGNQPQHF | TGTGCCAGCAGTGGGCGGGGAATTGGCAATCAGCCCCAGCATTTT
TRBJ2-7 | NA | TRBV5-6 | TRBD1 | CASSPGQSYEQYF | TGTGCCAGCAGCCCGGGACAGTCCTACGAGCAGTACTTC
TRBJ1-5 | NA | TRBV7-9 | TRBD1 | CASSQDRGNQPQHF | TGTGCCAGCAGCCAGGACAGGGGCAATCAGCCCCAGCATTTT
TRBJ1-2 | NA | TRBV2 | NA | CASADHRVGYTF | TGTGCCAGCGCGGACCACAGGGTTGGCTACACCTTC
TRBJ2-6 | NA | TRBV6-5 | TRBD1 | CASSYSMEQGANGLTF | TGTGCCAGCAGTTACTCGATGGAACAGGGGGCCAACGGCCTGACTTTC
TRBJ1-1 | once | TRBV18 | NA | CASSRDQTAEAFF | TGTGCCAGCTCACGCGATCAGACAGCTGAAGCTTTCTTT
TRBJ1-1 | NA | TRBV5-6 | NA | CASSTGGEGPTEAFF | TGTGCCAGCAGTACCGGAGGGGAAGGGCCCACTGAAGCTTTCTTC
TRBJ1-2 | few | TRBV7-9 | NA | CASSLGQNYGYTF | TGTGCCAGCAGCTTAGGACAGAACTATGGCTACACCTTC
TRBJ2-7 | NA | TRBV6-1 | NA | CASILSQGSSYEQYF | TGTGCCAGCATCTTGTCCCAGGGCAGCTCCTACGAGCAGTACTTC
TRBJ2-7 | few | TRBV5-6 | NA | CASSLTPLRVYEQYF | TGTGCCAGCAGCTTGACCCCCCTCAGGGTCTACGAGCAGTACTTC
TRBJ2-2 | NA | TRBV7-9 | TRBD2 | CASRIAGALDGELFF | TGTGCCAGCAGAATAGCGGGGGCCCTGGACGGGGAGCTGTTTTTT
TRBJ1-1 | NA | TRBV25-1 | NA | CASSELGGYTEAFF | TGTGCCAGCAGTGAATTAGGGGGATACACTGAAGCTTTCTTT
TRBJ2-1 | few | TRBV14 | TRBD2 | CASSQAGGPTEQFF | TGTGCCAGCAGCCAAGCGGGAGGGCCGACGGAGCAGTTCTTC
TRBJ2-5 | NA | TRBV9 | TRBD2 | CASSVDRGGRETQYF | TGTGCCAGCAGCGTAGATCGCGGGGGGCGAGAGACCCAGTACTTC
TRBJ2-3 | NA | TRBV7-2 | NA | CASTWMQVDTQYF | TGTGCCAGCACCTGGATGCAGGTAGATACGCAGTATTTT
TRBJ2-1 | few | TRBV9 | TRBD2 | CASSVGGTRYNEQFF | TGTGCCAGCAGCGTAGGAGGGACTAGGTACAATGAGCAGTTCTTC
TRBJ1-1 | few | TRBV10-3 | NA | CAISDPGGLRNTEAFF | TGTGCCATCAGTGACCCAGGAGGGTTGAGGAACACTGAAGCTTTCTTT
TRBJ2-3 | NA | TRBV2 | NA | CASSSLTGIDTQYF | TGTGCCAGCAGTAGCTTAACGGGGATAGATACGCAGTATTTT
TRBJ1-3 | NA | TRBV4-3 | TRBD1 | CASSQGTGASGNTIYF | TGCGCCAGCAGCCAGGGGACAGGGGCCTCTGGAAACACCATATATTTT
TRBJ1-6 | NA | TRBV6-6 | NA | CASSYSGEQYNSPLHF | TGTGCCAGCAGTTACTCGGGCGAGCAATATAATTCACCCCTCCACTTT
TRBJ1-3 | once | TRBV2 | NA | CASTQGRGGNTIYF | TGTGCCAGCACCCAGGGGAGAGGAGGAAACACCATATATTTT
TRBJ1-1 | once | TRBV6-6 | NA | CASSYVGQRATEAFF | TGTGCCAGCAGTTACGTTGGACAGAGGGCCACTGAAGCTTTCTTT
TRBJ2-2 | NA | TRBV7-8 | NA | CASSLTVSTGELFF | TGTGCCAGCAGCTTAACTGTGAGCACCGGGGAGCTGTTTTTT
TRBJ2-6 | NA | TRBV7-8 | TRBD1 | CASSFRDRVSGANGLTF | TGTGCCAGCAGCTTCAGGGACAGGGTCTCTGGGGCCAACGGCCTGACTTTC
TRBJ2-1 | NA | TRBV29-1 | NA | CSVARTGDEQFF | TGCAGCGTTGCTAGGACTGGGGATGAGCAGTTCTTC
TRBJ1-2 | NA | TRBV19 | NA | CATNPDGLGGYTF | TGTGCCACCAATCCGGACGGACTTGGAGGCTACACCTTC
TRBJ2-7 | NA | TRBV10-2 | TRBD2 | CASSDQRGGNEQYF | TGCGCCAGCAGTGACCAACGGGGGGGAAACGAGCAGTACTTC
TRBJ1-2 | few | TRBV6-6 | NA | CASSTVLYNYGYTF | TGTGCCAGCAGTACAGTTTTATACAACTATGGCTACACCTTC
TRBJ2-3 | NA | TRBV4-1 | NA | CASSQAGFAGTHTDTQYF | TGCGCCAGCAGCCAAGCAGGGTTCGCGGGGACCCACACAGATACGCAGTATTTT
TRBJ1-2 | NA | TRBV6-5 | TRBD1 | CASSPTGVIWGYTF | TGTGCCAGCAGTCCCACAGGGGTTATCTGGGGCTACACCTTC
TRBJ1-2 | NA | TRBV7-9 | NA | CASIRGGANYGYTF | TGTGCCAGCATTAGGGGCGGCGCTAACTATGGCTACACCTTC
TRBJ2-7 | NA | TRBV10-3 | NA | CAISGGFSNEQYF | TGTGCCATCAGTGGAGGTTTTTCTAACGAGCAGTACTTC
TRBJ2-5 | NA | TRBV2 | NA | CASSGEGVGSGQETQYF | TGTGCCAGCAGTGGAGAGGGAGTGGGTTCGGGGCAAGAGACCCAGTACTTC
TRBJ2-7 | NA | TRBV15 | NA | CATSRTGGEQYF | TGTGCCACCAGCAGAACCGGGGGCGAGCAGTACTTC
TRBJ1-1 | NA | TRBV7-3 | NA | CASSLYAGEVTEAFF | TGTGCCAGCAGCTTATACGCGGGAGAAGTCACTGAAGCTTTCTTT
TRBJ2-7 | NA | TRBV11-2 | NA | CASTLMASDSSYEQYF | TGTGCCAGCACCTTAATGGCTAGCGATAGCTCCTACGAGCAGTACTTC
TRBJ2-5 | NA | TRBV7-9 | TRBD2 | CSSSLRTSGSGETQYF | TGTTCCAGCAGCTTACGGACTAGCGGAAGTGGGGAGACCCAGTACTTC
TRBJ2-3 | NA | TRBV25-1 | TRBD1 | CASPRGLISDTQYF | TGTGCCAGCCCCAGGGGGCTTATTTCAGATACGCAGTATTTT
TRBJ2-2 | few | TRBV4-1 | NA | CASSQRATTNTGELFF | TGCGCCAGCAGCCAACGCGCTACCACGAACACCGGGGAGCTGTTTTTT
TRBJ1-1 | NA | TRBV28 | TRBD1 | CASSLSSGTGNTAEAFF | TGTGCCAGCAGTTTATCCTCCGGGACAGGGAATACGGCCGAAGCTTTCTTT
TRBJ2-1 | NA | TRBV7-2 | NA | CASSSGGDEQFF | TGTGCCAGCAGCTCCGGCGGGGATGAGCAGTTCTTC
TRBJ1-5 | NA | TRBV9 | TRBD1 | CASSVGQGESQPQHF | TGTGCCAGCAGCGTAGGACAGGGGGAGAGTCAGCCCCAGCATTTT
TRBJ1-3 | once | TRBV7-2 | TRBD1 | CASSLRVTGVNTIYF | TGTGCCAGCAGCTTAAGGGTGACAGGGGTTAACACCATATATTTT
TRBJ1-1 | NA | TRBV19 | TRBD1 | CASSISMTGITEAFF | TGTGCCAGTAGTATTTCCATGACAGGGATAACTGAAGCTTTCTTT
TRBJ2-5 | NA | TRBV11-2 | NA | CASSLNPQAQETQYF | TGTGCCAGCAGCTTAAACCCACAGGCCCAAGAGACCCAGTACTTC
TRBJ2-1 | NA | TRBV7-9 | TRBD2 | CASSLAVGRRGLGNQFF | TGTGCCAGCAGCTTAGCGGTTGGTAGGAGAGGACTAGGAAACCAGTTCTTC
TRBJ2-1 | NA | TRBV4-2 | NA | CASSRFRDEQFF | TGTGCCAGCAGCCGTTTCAGGGATGAGCAGTTCTTC
TRBJ2-5 | NA | TRBV5-4 | NA | CASSLDVGPETQYF | TGTGCCAGCAGCTTGGACGTGGGCCCAGAGACCCAGTACTTC
TRBJ2-7 | once | TRBV6-5 | TRBD1 | CASSAQGAVEQYF | TGTGCCAGCAGTGCTCAGGGGGCTGTCGAGCAGTACTTC
TRBJ1-1 | few | TRBV9 | NA | CASSVEGANTEAFF | TGTGCCAGCAGCGTAGAAGGGGCCAACACTGAAGCTTTCTTT
TRBJ2-4 | NA | TRBV19 | TRBD2 | CASSMGGDIQYF | TGTGCCAGTAGTATGGGGGGGGACATTCAGTACTTC
TRBJ2-4 | few | TRBV2 | NA | CASSTTSQLQYF | TGTGCCAGCAGTACCACTAGCCAACTTCAGTACTTC
TRBJ2-3 | NA | TRBV29-1 | NA | CSVEGLEGLAQYF | TGCAGCGTTGAAGGATTGGAGGGTCTGGCGCAGTATTTT
TRBJ1-4 | NA | TRBV27 | TRBD1 | CASSEDRGNEKLFF | TGTGCCAGCAGTGAAGACAGGGGTAATGAAAAACTGTTTTTT